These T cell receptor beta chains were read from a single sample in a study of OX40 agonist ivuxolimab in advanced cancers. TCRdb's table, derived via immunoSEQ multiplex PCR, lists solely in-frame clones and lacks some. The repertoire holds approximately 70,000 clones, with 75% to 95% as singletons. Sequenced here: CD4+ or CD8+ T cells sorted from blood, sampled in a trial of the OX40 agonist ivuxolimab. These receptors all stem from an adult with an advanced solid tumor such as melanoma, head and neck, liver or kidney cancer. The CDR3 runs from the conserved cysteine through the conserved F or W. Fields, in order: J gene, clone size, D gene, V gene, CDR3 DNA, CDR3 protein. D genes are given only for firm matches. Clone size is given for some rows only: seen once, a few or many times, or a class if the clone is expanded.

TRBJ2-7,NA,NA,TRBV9,TGTGCCAGCAGCGCCGACCCACAGAGCTCCTACGAGCAGTACTTC,CASSADPQSSYEQYF
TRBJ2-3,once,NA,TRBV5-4,TGTGCCAGCAGCCCGACGACCTGGCTAGATACGCAGTATTTT,CASSPTTWLDTQYF
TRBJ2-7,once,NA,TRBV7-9,TGTGCCAGCAGCTTATGGGGCAGGAACTCCTACGAGCAGTACTTC,CASSLWGRNSYEQYF
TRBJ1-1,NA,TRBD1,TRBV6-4,TGTGCCAGCAGTGTCGTCCCGGGACAGGTCCAAGCTTTCTTT,CASSVVPGQVQAFF
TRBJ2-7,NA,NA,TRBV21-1,TGTGCCAGCAGCACCCCCTGGGGAGAGGCATGCCAATTTCGGGACGAGCAGTACTTC,CASSTPWGEACQFRDEQYF
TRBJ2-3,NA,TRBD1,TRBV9,TGTGCCAGCAGCCCCCCACACAGGGGTGAGACAGATACGCAGTATTTT,CASSPPHRGETDTQYF
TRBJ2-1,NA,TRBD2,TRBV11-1,TGTGCCAGCAGCCCGCTAGCGGGAGGGCCGAATGAGCAGTTCTTC,CASSPLAGGPNEQFF
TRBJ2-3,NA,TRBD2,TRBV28,TGTGCCAGCAGTACATTCACTAGCGGGAGAGATAATAGTCGCACAGATACGCAGTATTTT,CASSTFTSGRDNSRTDTQYF
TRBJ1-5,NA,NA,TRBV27,TGTGCCAGCAGTTTAGAGATGGGGGCCAATCAGCCCCAGCATTTT,CASSLEMGANQPQHF
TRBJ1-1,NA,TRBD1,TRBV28,TGTGCCAGCAGTCCAGGGGGGAGGAACACTGAAGCTTTCTTT,CASSPGGRNTEAFF
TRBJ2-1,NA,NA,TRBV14,TGTGCCAGCAGCGTTCGTTTTTCCCCCTCCTACAATGAGCAGTTCTTC,CASSVRFSPSYNEQFF
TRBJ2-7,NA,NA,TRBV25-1,TGTGCCAGCACACCCGGGGGTTACGAGCAGTACTTC,CASTPGGYEQYF
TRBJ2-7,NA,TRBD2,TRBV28,TGTGCCAGCAGTGCCTCCGGGACTAGCGGGGTAGATGAGCAGTACTTC,CASSASGTSGVDEQYF
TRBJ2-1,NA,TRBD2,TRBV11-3,TGTGCCAGCAGCCTTAGTACGTCTAGCGGGTACTACAATGAGCAGTTCTTC,CASSLSTSSGYYNEQFF
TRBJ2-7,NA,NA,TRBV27,TGTGCCAGCAGTCCCGACGGGGGCTACGAGCAGTACTTC,CASSPDGGYEQYF
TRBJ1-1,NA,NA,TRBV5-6,TGTGCCAGCAGTTCCTGGATCCGAGGCACTGAAGCTTTCTTT,CASSSWIRGTEAFF
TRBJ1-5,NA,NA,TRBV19,TGTGCCAGTAGTTTGACAGATAGCAATCAGCCCCAGCATTTT,CASSLTDSNQPQHF
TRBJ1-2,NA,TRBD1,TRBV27,TGTGCCAGCAGCTTATCGTTTGGGCCAGGGGGCCCCCGTTGGTATGGCTACACCTTC,CASSLSFGPGGPRWYGYTF
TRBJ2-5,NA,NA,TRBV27,TGTGCCAGCAGTCTGCTGGACCGCCAAGAGACCCAGTACTTC,CASSLLDRQETQYF
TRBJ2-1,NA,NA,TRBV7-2,TGTGCCAGCACCTCCGCCGTGGATGAGCAGTTCTTC,CASTSAVDEQFF
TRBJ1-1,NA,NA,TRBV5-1,TGCGCCAGCAGCTTGGCCCTAACAGGTGATAACACTGAAGCTTTCTTT,CASSLALTGDNTEAFF
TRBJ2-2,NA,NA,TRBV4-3,TGCGCCAGCAGCCAAGGTTCGCCCGGGGAGCTGTTTTTT,CASSQGSPGELFF
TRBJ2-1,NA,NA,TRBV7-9,TGTGCCAGCAGCTTCTTCGGCGGGGAAGGCCCCTACAATGAGCAGTTCTTC,CASSFFGGEGPYNEQFF
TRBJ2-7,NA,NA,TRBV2,TGTGCCAGCAGTGAATCCCGGGGACTTCACTACGAGCAGTACTTC,CASSESRGLHYEQYF
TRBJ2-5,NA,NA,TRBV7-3,TGTGCCAGCAGCTCGATAGGGGGGGCCGGAGAGACCCAGTACTTC,CASSSIGGAGETQYF
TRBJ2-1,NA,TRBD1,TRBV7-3,TGTGCCAGCAGCTTATATCCAACAGGGGGCTCCTACAATGAGCAGTTCTTC,CASSLYPTGGSYNEQFF
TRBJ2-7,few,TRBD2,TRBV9,TGTGCCAGCAGCGTCGGGACTAGCGGGGCGGGCTACGAGCAGTACTTC,CASSVGTSGAGYEQYF
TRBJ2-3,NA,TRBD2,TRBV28,TGTGCCAGCAGTCCTCGGACTAGCCTAACAGTCACAGATACGCAGTATTTT,CASSPRTSLTVTDTQYF
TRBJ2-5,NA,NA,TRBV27,TGTGCCAGCAGTTCCCAAGAGACCCAGTACTTC,CASSSQETQYF
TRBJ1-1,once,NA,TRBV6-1,TGTGCCAGCTACGACGGCGAAGCTTTCTTT,CASYDGEAFF
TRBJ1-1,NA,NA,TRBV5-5,TGTGCCAGCAGCTTGGCTGGCGGGCGAGGCACTGAAGCTTTCTTT,CASSLAGGRGTEAFF
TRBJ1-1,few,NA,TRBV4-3,TGCGCCAGCAGCCATTCTGTGGGGCAGGGGTTGGACACTGAAGCTTTCTTT,CASSHSVGQGLDTEAFF
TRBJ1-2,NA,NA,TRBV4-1,TGCGCCAGCAGCCAAGATAAGGACAGCCTCAACTATGGCTACACCTTC,CASSQDKDSLNYGYTF
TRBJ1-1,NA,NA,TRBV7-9,TGTGCCAGCAGCTTGGACTGGGGGATGAACACTGAAGCTTTCTTT,CASSLDWGMNTEAFF
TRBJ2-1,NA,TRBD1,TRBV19,TGTGCCAGTAGTATAGTGGGACAGGGGGCCAATGAGCAGTTCTTC,CASSIVGQGANEQFF
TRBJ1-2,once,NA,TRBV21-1,TGTGCCAGCAGTTTACGCTACACCTTC,CASSLRYTF
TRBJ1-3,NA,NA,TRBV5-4,TGTGCCAGCTCAGCTTATATAGGGGGCTCTGGAAACACCATATATTTT,CASSAYIGGSGNTIYF
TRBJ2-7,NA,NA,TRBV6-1,TGTGCCAGCAGTGAAAGGCCGCAGAGCTCCTACGAGCAGTACTTC,CASSERPQSSYEQYF
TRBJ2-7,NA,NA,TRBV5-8,TGTGCCAGCAGCTTACAGAGTGGCAGGGAAGTATTC,CASSLQSGREVF
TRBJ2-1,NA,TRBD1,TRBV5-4,TGTGCCAGCAGCTTCCTACAGGGGCCCTACAATGAGCAGTTCTTC,CASSFLQGPYNEQFF
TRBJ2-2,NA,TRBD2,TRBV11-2,TGTGCCAGCAGCTTATATACGGGACTAGCGGTGAACACCGGGGAGCTGTTTTTT,CASSLYTGLAVNTGELFF
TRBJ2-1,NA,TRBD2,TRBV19,TGTGCCAGTACCCTAGCGGGAGACCCTAAGAATGAGCAGTTCTTC,CASTLAGDPKNEQFF
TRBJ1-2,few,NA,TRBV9,TGTGCCAGCAGCGTACAAGGTGGCGGCTACACCTTC,CASSVQGGGYTF
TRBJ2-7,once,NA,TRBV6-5,TGTGCCAGCAGTTACTCTGGGGGGAACGAGCAGTACTTC,CASSYSGGNEQYF
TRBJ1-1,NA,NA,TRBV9,TGTGCCAGCAGCGTATTGAGGGGAGGGAACACTGAAGCTTTCTTT,CASSVLRGGNTEAFF
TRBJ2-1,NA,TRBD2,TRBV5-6,TGTGCCAGCAGATTCGGGACTAGCAATGAGCAGTTCTTC,CASRFGTSNEQFF
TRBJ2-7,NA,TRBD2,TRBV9,TGTGCCAGCAGCGTAGGAGGACTAGCGGGAGATTTATCCTACGAGCAGTACTTC,CASSVGGLAGDLSYEQYF
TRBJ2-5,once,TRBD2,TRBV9,TGTGCCAGCAGCCCTTGGCGGGAGGTCGGAGAGACCCAGTACTTC,CASSPWREVGETQYF
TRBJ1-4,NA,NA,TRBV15,TGTGCCACCAGCAGAGTCAATTGGCAGGGACCTAATGAAAAACTGTTTTTT,CATSRVNWQGPNEKLFF
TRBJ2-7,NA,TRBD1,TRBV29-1,TGCAGCGTTGAAGTGATGTTGGGACAGGGGTTCAACGAGCAGTACTTC,CSVEVMLGQGFNEQYF
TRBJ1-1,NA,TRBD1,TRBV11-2,TGTGCCAGCAGCTTAGATATGGCAGGGGGAAGGACTGAAGCTTTCTTT,CASSLDMAGGRTEAFF
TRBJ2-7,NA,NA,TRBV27,TGTGCCAGCAGTTTATATGCTCAAACCTACGAGCAGTACTTC,CASSLYAQTYEQYF
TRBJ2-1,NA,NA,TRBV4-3,TGCGCCAGCAGCCAAGATGGGCCTGACAATGAGCAGTTCTTC,CASSQDGPDNEQFF